The entry that follows covers one TCR beta chain sequence. Sequencing of TCR beta was carried out in blood CD8+ and CD4+ T cells. In Susac syndrome patients, recently defined diagnostic criteria for definite or probable disease were met. Negative isolation yielded CD4+ and CD8+ T cells, and FACS enriched TEMRA cells. The entry originates in a study of CD8 T cells in Susac syndrome. Looking at the study overall: Each patient with Susac syndrome, at the time of blood draw, was therapy-naive, on corticosteroids, or on intravenous immunoglobulin alone.

With random hexamers, reverse transcription was performed on about 0.5 to 1 ug of RNA. TCRdb ran MiXCR on the immunoSEQ multiplex PCR reads and lists one entry per CDR3 protein. The sample shows approximately 190,000 distinct CDR3 sequences, approximately 96% of them seen only once. This CDR3 region has 15 residues. Germline values: CDR1 GTSNPN, CDR2 SVGIG (reference sequence). The germline V and J ends were trimmed by 0 bases and 7 bases, with 16 bases remaining between them. What was sequenced was CD4+ T cells from PBMCs. The receptor was derived from a human donor with Susac syndrome. This chain joins TRBV30 and TRBJ2-1; D possibly matches TRBD1 or TRBD2 (5 bases each). The CDR3 bases are TGTGCCTGGAGTGTACGGGGAGCTGGGGGAAATGAGCAGTTCTTC. Translated, it gives CAWSVRGAGGNEQFF.